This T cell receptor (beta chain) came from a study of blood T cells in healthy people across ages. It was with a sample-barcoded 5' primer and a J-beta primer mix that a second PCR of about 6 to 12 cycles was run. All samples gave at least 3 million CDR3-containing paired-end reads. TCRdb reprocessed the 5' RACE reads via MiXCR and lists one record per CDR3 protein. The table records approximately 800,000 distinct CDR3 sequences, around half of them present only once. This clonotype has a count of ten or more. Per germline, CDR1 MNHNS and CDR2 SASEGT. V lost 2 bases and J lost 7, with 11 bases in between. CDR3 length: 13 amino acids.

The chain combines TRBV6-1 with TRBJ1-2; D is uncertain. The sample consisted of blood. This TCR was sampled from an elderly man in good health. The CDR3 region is CASSESTVGGYTF. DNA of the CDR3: TGTGCCAGCAGTGAAAGTACAGTTGGTGGCTACACCTTC.